Reported below is one TCR beta chain. What it binds is not known. In the PCR, 60 Vbeta and 13 Jbeta primers were used. Produced via immunoSEQ multiplex PCR; TCRdb's table is partial and in-frame only. The sample has more than 85,000 clones; roughly four fifths are singletons. These data are taken from a study of cytomegalovirus exposure and HLA in healthy donors. Study results and limitations: Reports described diagnosis of cytomegalovirus status by the classifier as highly specific and sensitive.

As for the donors, each was a healthy bone marrow donor. Germline CDR1 SGHTA, CDR2 FQGNSA. With 7 bases clipped from V and 3 bases from J, the junction kept 5 bases outside the gene matches. This CDR3 is built from 14 residues. The origin of this receptor is a male donor in good health and CMV-seropositive. The rearrangement uses TRBV7-2 and TRBJ2-7; 11 positions match TRBD1. Sequences were obtained from PBMCs. This chain's CDR3 is CASIRTGGGYEQYF. The CDR3 coding sequence is TGTGCCAGCATCCGGACAGGGGGCGGCTACGAGCAGTACTTC.